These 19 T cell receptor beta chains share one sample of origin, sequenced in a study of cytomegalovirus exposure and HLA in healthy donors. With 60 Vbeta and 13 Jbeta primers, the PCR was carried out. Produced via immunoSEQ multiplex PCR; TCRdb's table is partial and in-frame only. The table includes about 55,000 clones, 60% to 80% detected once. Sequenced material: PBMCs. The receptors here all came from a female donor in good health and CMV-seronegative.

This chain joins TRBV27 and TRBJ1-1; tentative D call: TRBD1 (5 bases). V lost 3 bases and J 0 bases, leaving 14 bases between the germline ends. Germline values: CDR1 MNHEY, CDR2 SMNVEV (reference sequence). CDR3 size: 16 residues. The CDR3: CASSFSAGIMNTEAFF. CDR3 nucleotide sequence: TGTGCCAGCAGTTTCAGTGCAGGGATTATGAACACTGAAGCTTTCTTT.

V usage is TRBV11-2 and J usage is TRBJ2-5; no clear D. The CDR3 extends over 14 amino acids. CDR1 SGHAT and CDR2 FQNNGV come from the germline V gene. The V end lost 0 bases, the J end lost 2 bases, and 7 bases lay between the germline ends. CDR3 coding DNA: TGTGCCAGCAGCTTAGAGGGCAGACAAGAGACCCAGTACTTC. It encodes CASSLEGRQETQYF.

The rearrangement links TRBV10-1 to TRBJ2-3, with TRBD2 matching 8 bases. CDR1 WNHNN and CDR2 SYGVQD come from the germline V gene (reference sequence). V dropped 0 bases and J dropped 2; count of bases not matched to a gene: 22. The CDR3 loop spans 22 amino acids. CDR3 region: CASSESLKGLVRALEVTDTQYF. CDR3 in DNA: TGCGCCAGCAGTGAGTCCCTCAAGGGACTAGTTCGGGCGCTGGAGGTCACAGATACGCAGTATTTT.

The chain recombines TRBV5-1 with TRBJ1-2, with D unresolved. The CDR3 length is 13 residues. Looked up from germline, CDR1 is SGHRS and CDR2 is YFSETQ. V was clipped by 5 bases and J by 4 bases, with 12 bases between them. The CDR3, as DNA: TGCGCCAGCAGTCGCGGAACACTCTATGGCTACACCTTC. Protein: CASSRGTLYGYTF.

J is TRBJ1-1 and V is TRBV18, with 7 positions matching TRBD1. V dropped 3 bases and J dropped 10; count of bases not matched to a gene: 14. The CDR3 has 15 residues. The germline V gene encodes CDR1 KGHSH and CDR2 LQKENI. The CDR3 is CASSPLNSRGDTAFF. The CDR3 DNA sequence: TGTGCCAGCTCACCCCTCAATAGCAGGGGGGATACAGCTTTCTTT.

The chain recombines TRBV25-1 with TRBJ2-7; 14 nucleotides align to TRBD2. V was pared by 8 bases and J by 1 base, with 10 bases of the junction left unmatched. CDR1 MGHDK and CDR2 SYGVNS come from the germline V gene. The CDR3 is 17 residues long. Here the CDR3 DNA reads TGTGCCAGCGTCCCCGGGACTAGCGGGAGTTTGTCCTACGAGCAGTACTTC. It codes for CASVPGTSGSLSYEQYF.

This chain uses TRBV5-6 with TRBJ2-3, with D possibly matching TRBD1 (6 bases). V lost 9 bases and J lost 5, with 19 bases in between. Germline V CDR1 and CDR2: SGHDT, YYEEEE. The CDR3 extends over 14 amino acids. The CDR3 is CATNRAWVEDTQYF. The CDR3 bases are TGTGCCACGAACAGGGCGTGGGTAGAAGATACGCAGTATTTT.

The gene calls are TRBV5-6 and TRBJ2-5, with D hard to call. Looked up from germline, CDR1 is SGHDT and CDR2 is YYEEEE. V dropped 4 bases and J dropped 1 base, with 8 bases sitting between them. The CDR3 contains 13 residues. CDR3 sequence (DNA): TGTGCCAGCAGCCCTTCTATCCAAGAGACCCAGTACTTC. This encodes CASSPSIQETQYF.

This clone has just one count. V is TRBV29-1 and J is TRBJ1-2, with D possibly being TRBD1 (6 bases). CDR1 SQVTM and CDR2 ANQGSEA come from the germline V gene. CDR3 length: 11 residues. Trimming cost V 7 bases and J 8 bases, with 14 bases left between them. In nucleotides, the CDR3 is TGCAGCGCAAGAGAGGGGGACGGCTACACCTTC. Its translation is CSAREGDGYTF.

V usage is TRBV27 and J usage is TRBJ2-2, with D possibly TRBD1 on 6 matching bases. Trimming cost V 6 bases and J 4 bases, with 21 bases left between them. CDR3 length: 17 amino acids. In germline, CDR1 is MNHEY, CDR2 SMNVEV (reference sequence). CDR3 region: CASSQPSGTSPTGELFF. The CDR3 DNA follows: TGTGCCAGCAGCCAACCATCTGGGACATCTCCCACCGGGGAGCTGTTTTTT.

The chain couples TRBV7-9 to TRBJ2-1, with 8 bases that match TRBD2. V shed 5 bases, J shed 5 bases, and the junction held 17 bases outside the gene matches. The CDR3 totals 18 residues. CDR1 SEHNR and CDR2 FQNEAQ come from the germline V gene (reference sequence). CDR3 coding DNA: TGTGCCAGCAGCAAGGGCCCCTCGAACGGGAGGGCGGACAATGAGCAGTTCTTC. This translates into CASSKGPSNGRADNEQFF.

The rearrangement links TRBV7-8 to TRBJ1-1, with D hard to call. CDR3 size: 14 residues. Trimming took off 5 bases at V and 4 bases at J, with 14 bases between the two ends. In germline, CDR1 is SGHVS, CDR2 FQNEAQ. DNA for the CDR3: TGTGCCAGCAGCCCCGGGTGGGTGAGCACTGAAGCTTTCTTT. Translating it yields CASSPGWVSTEAFF. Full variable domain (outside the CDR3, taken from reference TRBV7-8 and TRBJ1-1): GAGVSQSPRYKVAKRGQDVALRCDPISGHVSLFWYQQALGQGPEFLTYFQNEAQLDKSGLPSDRFFAERPEGSVSTLKIQRTQQEDSAVYLCASSPGWVSTEAFFGQGTRLTVV.

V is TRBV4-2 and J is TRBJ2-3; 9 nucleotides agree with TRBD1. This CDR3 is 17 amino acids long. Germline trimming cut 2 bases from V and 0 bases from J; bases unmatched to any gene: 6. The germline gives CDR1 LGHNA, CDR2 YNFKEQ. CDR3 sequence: CASSQSTGTGSTDTQYF. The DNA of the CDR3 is TGTGCCAGCAGCCAATCCACCGGGACAGGGAGCACAGATACGCAGTATTTT.

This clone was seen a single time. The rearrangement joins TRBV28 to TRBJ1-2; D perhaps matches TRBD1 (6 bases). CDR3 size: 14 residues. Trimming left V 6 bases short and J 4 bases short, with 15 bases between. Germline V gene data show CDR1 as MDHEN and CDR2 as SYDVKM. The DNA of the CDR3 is TGTGCCAGCAGCACTCGGACAGAAGTCTATGGCTACACCTTC. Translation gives CASSTRTEVYGYTF.

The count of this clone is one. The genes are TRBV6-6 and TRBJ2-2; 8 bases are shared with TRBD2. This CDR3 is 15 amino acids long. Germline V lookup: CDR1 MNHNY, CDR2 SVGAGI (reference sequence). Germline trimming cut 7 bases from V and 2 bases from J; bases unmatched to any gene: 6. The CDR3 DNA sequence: TGTGCCAGCACCCTAGCGGGCCCCAACACCGGGGAGCTGTTTTTT. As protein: CASTLAGPNTGELFF.

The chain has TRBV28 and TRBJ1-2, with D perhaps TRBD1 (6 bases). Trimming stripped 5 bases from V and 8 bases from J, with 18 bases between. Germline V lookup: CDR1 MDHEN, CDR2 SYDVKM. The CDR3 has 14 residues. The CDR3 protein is CASSPLDSPGGYTF. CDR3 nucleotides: TGTGCCAGCAGTCCATTGGACAGCCCTGGAGGCTACACCTTC.

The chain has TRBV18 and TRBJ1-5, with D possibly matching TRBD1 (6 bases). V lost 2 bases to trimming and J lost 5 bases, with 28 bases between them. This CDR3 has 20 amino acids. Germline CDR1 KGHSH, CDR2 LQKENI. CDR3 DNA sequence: TGTGCCAGCTCACCAGTCGTTACAGGGCTAGTGGGTACCGGCCATCAGCCCCAGCATTTT. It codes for CASSPVVTGLVGTGHQPQHF.

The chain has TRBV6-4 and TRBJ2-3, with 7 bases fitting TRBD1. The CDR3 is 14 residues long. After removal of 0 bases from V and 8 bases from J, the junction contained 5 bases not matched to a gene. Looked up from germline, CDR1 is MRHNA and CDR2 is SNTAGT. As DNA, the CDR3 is TGTGCCAGCAGTGACTCGATGGCAGGGGGTACGCAGTATTTT. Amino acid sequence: CASSDSMAGGTQYF.

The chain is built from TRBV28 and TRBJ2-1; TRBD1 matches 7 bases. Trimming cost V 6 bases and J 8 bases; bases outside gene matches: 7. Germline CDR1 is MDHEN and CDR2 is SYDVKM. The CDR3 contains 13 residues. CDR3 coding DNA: TGTGCCAGCAGCCACAGGGGCAGGGATGAGCAGTTCTTC. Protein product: CASSHRGRDEQFF.